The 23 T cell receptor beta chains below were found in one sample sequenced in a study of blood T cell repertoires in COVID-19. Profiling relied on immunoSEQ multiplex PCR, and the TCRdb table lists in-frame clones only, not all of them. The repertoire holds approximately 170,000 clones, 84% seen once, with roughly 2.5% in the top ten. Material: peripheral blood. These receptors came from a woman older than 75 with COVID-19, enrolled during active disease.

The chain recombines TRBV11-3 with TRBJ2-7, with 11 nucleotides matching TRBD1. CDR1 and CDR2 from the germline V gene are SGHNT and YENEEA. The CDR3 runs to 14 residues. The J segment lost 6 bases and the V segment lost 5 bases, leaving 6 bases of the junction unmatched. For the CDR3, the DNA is TGTGCCAGCAGCCGGGACAGGGGGTTCGGCGAGCAGTACTTC. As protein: CASSRDRGFGEQYF.

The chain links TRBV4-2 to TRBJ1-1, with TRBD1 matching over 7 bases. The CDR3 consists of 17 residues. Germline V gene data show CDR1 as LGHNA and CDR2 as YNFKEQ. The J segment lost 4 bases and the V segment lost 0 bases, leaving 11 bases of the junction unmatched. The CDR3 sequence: CASSQDPRTGPGTEAFF. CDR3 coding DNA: TGTGCCAGCAGCCAAGACCCTCGGACAGGACCGGGCACTGAAGCTTTCTTT.

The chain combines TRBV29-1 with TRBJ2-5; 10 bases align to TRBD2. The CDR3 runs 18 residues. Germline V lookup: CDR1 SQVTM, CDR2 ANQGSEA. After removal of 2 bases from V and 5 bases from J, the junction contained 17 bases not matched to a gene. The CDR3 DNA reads TGCAGCGTTGAAAAGGGAGCGGGAGGGCCCACTGGTTCCGAGACCCAGTACTTC. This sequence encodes CSVEKGAGGPTGSETQYF.

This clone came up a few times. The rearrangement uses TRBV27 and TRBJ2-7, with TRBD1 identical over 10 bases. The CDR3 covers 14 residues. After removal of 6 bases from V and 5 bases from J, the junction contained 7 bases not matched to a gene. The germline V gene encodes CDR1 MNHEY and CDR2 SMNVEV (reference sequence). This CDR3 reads CASRRAGTGDEQYF. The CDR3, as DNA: TGTGCCAGCAGGAGGGCCGGGACAGGGGACGAGCAGTACTTC.

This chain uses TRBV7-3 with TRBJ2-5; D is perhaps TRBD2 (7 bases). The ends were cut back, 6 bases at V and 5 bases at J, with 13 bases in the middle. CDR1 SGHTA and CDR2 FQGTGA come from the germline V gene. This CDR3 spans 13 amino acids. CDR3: CASSKQGGETQYF. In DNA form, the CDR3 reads TGTGCCAGCAGTAAACAGGGAGGGGAGACCCAGTACTTC.

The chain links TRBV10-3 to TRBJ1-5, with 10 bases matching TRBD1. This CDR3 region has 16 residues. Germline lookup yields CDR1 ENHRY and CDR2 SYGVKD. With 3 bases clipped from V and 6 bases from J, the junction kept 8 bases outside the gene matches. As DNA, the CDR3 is TGTGCCATCAGTGAACAGACAGGGGGCTTGTCTCAGCCCCAGCATTTT. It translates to CAISEQTGGLSQPQHF.

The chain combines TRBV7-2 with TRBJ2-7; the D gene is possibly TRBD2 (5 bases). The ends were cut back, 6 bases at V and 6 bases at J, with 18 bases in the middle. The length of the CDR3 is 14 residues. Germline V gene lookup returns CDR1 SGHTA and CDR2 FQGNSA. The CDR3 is CASSPWAGQVEQYF. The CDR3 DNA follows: TGTGCCAGCAGTCCCTGGGCGGGTCAGGTCGAGCAGTACTTC.

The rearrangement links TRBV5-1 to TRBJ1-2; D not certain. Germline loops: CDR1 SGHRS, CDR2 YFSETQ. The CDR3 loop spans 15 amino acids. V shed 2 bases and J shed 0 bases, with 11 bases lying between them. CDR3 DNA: TGCGCCAGCAGCTTAAACAGTAACTCTAACTATGGCTACACCTTC. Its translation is CASSLNSNSNYGYTF.

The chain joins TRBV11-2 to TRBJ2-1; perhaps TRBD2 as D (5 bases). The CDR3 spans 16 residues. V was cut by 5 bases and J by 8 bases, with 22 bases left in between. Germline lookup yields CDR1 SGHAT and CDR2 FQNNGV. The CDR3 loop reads CASSPSFGMSPYEQFF. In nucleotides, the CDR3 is TGTGCCAGCAGCCCGTCTTTCGGGATGAGTCCCTATGAGCAGTTCTTC. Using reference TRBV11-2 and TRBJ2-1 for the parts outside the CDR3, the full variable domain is EAGVAQSPRYKIIEKRQSVAFWCNPISGHATLYWYQQILGQGPKLLIQFQNNGVVDDSQLPKDRFSAERLKGVDSTLKIQPAKLEDSAVYLCASSPSFGMSPYEQFFGPGTRLTVL.

The CDR3 DNA reads TGTGCCAGCAGTGAGGGACACGGTGCTAACTATGGCTACACCTTC. This sequence encodes CASSEGHGANYGYTF. The chain carries TRBV6-1 and TRBJ1-2; D may be TRBD1 (6 bases). Germline lookup yields CDR1 MNHNS and CDR2 SASEGT. Deletions cut 3 bases from V and 0 bases from J, with 11 bases between. CDR3 length: 15 amino acids.

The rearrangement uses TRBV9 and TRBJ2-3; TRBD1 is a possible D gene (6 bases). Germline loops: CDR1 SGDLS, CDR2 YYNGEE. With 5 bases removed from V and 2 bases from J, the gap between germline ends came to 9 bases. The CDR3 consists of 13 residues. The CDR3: CASSTGSTDTQYF. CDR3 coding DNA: TGTGCCAGCAGTACAGGGTCCACAGATACGCAGTATTTT.

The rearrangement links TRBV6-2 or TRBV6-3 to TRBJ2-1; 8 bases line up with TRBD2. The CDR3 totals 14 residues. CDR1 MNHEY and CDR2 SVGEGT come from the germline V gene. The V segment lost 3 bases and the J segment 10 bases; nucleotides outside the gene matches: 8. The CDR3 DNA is TGTGCCAGCAGTTATTCCGGGAGGGCCCGGGAGCAGTTCTTC. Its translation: CASSYSGRAREQFF.

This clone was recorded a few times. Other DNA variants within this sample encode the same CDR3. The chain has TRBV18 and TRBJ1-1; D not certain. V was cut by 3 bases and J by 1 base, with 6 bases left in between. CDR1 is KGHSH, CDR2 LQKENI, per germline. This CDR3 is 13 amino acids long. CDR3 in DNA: TGTGCCAGCTCACCGAGGCAGAACACTGAAGCTTTCTTT. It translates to CASSPRQNTEAFF. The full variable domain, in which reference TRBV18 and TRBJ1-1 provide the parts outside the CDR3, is NAGVMQNPRHLVRRRGQEARLRCSPMKGHSHVYWYRQLPEEGLKFMVYLQKENIIDESGMPKERFSAEFPKEGPSILRIQQVVRGDSAAYFCASSPRQNTEAFFGQGTRLTVV.

The CDR3 DNA follows: TGTGCCTGGAGTACAGGGTTCACTGAAGCTTTCTTT. Encoded protein: CAWSTGFTEAFF. The rearrangement joins TRBV30 to TRBJ1-1; possibly TRBD1 for D (6 bases). CDR1 and CDR2 from the germline V gene are GTSNPN and SVGIG (reference sequence). There are 12 residues in the CDR3. V lost 2 bases to trimming and J lost 4 bases, with 8 bases between them.

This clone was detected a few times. The CDR3: CASSQEAGVGEQYF. For the CDR3, the DNA is TGTGCCAGCAGCCAAGAAGCGGGAGTGGGCGAGCAGTACTTC. The chain uses TRBV14 and TRBJ2-7; 8 bases align to TRBD2. J gave up 6 bases and V 0 bases, and 4 bases lay outside the gene matches. Germline V gene sequence: CDR1 SGHDN, CDR2 FVKESK. This CDR3 spans 14 amino acids.

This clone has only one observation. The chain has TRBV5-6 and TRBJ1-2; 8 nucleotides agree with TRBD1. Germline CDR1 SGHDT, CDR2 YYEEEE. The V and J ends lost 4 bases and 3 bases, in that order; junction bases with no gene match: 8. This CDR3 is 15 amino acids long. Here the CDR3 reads CASSAGGQGYYGYTF. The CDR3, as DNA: TGTGCCAGCAGCGCCGGCGGACAGGGATACTATGGCTACACCTTC.

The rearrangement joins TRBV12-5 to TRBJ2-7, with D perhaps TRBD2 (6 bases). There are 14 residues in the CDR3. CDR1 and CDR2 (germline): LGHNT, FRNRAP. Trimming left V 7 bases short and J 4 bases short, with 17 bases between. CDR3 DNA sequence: TGTGCTAGTGCCCGCCCGGGACTTCCTTACGAGCAGTACTTC. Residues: CASARPGLPYEQYF.

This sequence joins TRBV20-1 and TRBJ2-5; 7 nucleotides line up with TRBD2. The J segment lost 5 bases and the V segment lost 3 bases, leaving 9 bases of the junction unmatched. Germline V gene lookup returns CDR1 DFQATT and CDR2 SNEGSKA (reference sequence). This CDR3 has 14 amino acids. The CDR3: CSASRRGDRETQYF. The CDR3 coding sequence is TGCAGTGCTAGTAGACGGGGGGATCGTGAGACCCAGTACTTC.

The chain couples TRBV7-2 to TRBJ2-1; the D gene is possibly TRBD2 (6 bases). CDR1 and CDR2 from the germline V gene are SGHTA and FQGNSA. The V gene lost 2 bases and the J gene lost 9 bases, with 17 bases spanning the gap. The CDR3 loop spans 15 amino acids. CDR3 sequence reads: CASSLLAVEGSEQFF. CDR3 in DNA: TGTGCCAGCAGCTTATTAGCGGTCGAAGGGAGTGAGCAGTTCTTC.

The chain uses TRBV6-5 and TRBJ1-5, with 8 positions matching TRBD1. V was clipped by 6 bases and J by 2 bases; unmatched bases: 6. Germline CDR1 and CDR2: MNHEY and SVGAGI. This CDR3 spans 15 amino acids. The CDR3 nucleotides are TGTGCCAGCAGAGACAGGGGCCGGGGCAATCAGCCCCAGCATTTT. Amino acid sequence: CASRDRGRGNQPQHF.

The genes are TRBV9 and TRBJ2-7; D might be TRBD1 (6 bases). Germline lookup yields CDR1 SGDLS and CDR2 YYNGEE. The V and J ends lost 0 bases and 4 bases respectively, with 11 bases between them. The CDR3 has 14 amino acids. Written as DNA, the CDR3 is TGTGCCAGCAGCGTAGGACAGGCGGCGTACGAGCAGTACTTC. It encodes CASSVGQAAYEQYF.

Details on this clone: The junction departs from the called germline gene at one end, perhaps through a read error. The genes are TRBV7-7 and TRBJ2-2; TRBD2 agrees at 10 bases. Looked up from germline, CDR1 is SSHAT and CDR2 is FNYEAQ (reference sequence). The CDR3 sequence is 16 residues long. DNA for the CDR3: TGTGCTAGCAGCCCAGCGGGGGGGCCGGGCACCGGGGAGCTGTTTTTT. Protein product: CASSPAGGPGTGELFF.

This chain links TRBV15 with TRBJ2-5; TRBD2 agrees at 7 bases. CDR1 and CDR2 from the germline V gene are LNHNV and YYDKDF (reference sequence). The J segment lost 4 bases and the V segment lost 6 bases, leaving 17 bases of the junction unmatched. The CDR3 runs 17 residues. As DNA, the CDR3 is TGTGCCACCAGGGCCAGGGTGGGCGGGAGAGGGGTAGAGACCCAGTACTTC. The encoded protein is CATRARVGGRGVETQYF.